These 9 T cell receptor beta chains were sequenced from one sample in a study of blood T cell repertoires in COVID-19. Assay: immunoSEQ multiplex PCR; the TCRdb copy retains only in-frame clones and omits some. The sample has over 130,000 clones, roughly 84% seen once. Sequenced input: peripheral blood. These receptors came from a woman aged 55-75 years with acute or convalescent COVID-19.

This chain links TRBV5-1 with TRBJ2-7; TRBD1 might be the D (5 bases). CDR1 and CDR2 (germline): SGHRS, YFSETQ. Trimming stripped 4 bases from V and 5 bases from J, with 10 bases between. The CDR3 covers 12 residues. CDR3 bases: TGCGCCAGCAGCCTAGTAGGGGACGAGCAGTACTTC. It translates to CASSLVGDEQYF.

V and J are TRBV29-1 and TRBJ2-1; 14 nucleotides line up with TRBD2. CDR1 is SQVTM and CDR2 is ANQGSEA in the germline V gene. J was trimmed by 10 bases and V by 6 bases; bases with no gene match: 11. CDR3 size: 15 residues. The CDR3 protein is CSVRPGLAGVGEQFF. The DNA of the CDR3 is TGCAGCGTGCGCCCGGGACTAGCGGGAGTAGGGGAGCAGTTCTTC.

The chain is built from TRBV28 and TRBJ1-2; D remains unclear. The V gene lost 3 bases and the J gene lost 4 bases, with 15 bases spanning the gap. The CDR3 is made up of 15 amino acids. Looked up from germline, CDR1 is MDHEN and CDR2 is SYDVKM. The CDR3 here is CASSFNEVITYGYTF. The CDR3 DNA sequence: TGTGCCAGCAGTTTTAATGAGGTCATTACCTATGGCTACACCTTC.

This clone was picked up a small number of times. The chain recombines TRBV28 with TRBJ1-5; D not resolved. V was pared by 10 bases and J by 0 bases, with 13 bases between. The germline V gene has CDR1 MDHEN and CDR2 SYDVKM. This CDR3 region has 14 residues. In nucleotides, the CDR3 is TGTGCCACAACCTCGGTTTTTAGCAATCAGCCCCAGCATTTT. Its translation: CATTSVFSNQPQHF.

The sample holds a few counts of this clone. The same CDR3 can be traced to other DNA sequences in this sample. V is TRBV19 and J is TRBJ1-2, with TRBD1 identical over 8 bases. Germline loops: CDR1 LNHDA, CDR2 SQIVND (reference sequence). V was pared by 4 bases and J by 2 bases, with 3 bases of the junction left unmatched. The CDR3 is 14 amino acids. The CDR3 nucleotides read TGTGCCAGTAGTACGGGACAGGAAAACTATGGCTACACCTTC. Its translation is CASSTGQENYGYTF.

This chain links TRBV2 with TRBJ1-5; D call uncertain. CDR3 length: 14 residues. Germline CDR1 is SNHLY and CDR2 is FYNNEI. V lost 3 bases and J lost 1, with 7 bases in between. The CDR3 nucleotides are TGTGCCAGCAGTGACCGTATGAGCAATCAGCCCCAGCATTTT. It translates to CASSDRMSNQPQHF.

The chain uses TRBV18 and TRBJ2-3, with D possibly TRBD2 on 5 matching bases. Trimming stripped 6 bases from V and 0 bases from J, with 13 bases between. The germline CDR1 and CDR2 sequences are KGHSH and LQKENI. The CDR3 has 15 amino acids. The CDR3 spells CASSLDYTSTDTQYF. CDR3 coding DNA: TGTGCCAGCTCCCTCGACTATACGAGCACAGATACGCAGTATTTT.

V is TRBV28 and J is TRBJ1-2; D perhaps matches TRBD1 (6 bases). CDR1 and CDR2 (germline): MDHEN, SYDVKM. The CDR3 runs to 14 residues. V was pared by 1 base and J by 8 bases, with 14 bases between. CDR3 DNA sequence: TGTGCCAGCAGTTTATACTTAAACAGGGACGGCTACACCTTC. Its translation: CASSLYLNRDGYTF.

This chain links TRBV15 with TRBJ1-1, with 10 positions matching TRBD1. The CDR3 extends over 13 amino acids. V was pared by 1 base and J by 9 bases, with 2 bases of the junction left unmatched. In germline, CDR1 is LNHNV, CDR2 YYDKDF (reference sequence). CDR3 DNA sequence: TGTGCCACCAGCAGAGGACAGGGGGCCCAAGCTTTCTTT. As protein: CATSRGQGAQAFF.